This T cell receptor beta chain was sequenced during a study of blood T cells in healthy people across ages. Study in general: Per every two T cells, about one barcoded beta molecule was captured by template switching.

Findings and caveats of the study: Diversity figures derived from one million T cells were judged to underestimate the true value.

Primed by a sample-barcoded 5' primer and a J-beta primer mix, a second PCR proceeded for about 6 to 11 cycles. Each TCR beta cDNA got a 12-nucleotide random molecular identifier. From the 5' RACE reads, TCRdb called clonotypes with MiXCR, one entry per CDR3 protein. The repertoire holds about 1,400,000 distinct CDR3 sequences, with 55% to 75% as singletons. Germline loops: CDR1 SEHNR, CDR2 FQNEAQ (reference sequence). The CDR3 is 13 residues long. There were at least 5.5 micrograms of total RNA extracted from every sample. This clonotype was counted a few times. Its cognate antigen is unknown. The junction differs from germline at one of its ends, possibly a read error.

This TCR came from a man aged 18 to 35 in good health. The sample consisted of blood. This chain uses TRBV7-9 with TRBJ2-7; possible D gene TRBD2, 6 bases. The DNA end is a closer match to TRBJ2-5, so the J assignment may be wrong. This CDR3 reads CASSSGTQGTQYF. The CDR3 DNA sequence: TGTGCCAGCAGTTCCGGGACTCAAGGGACCCAGTACTTC.